This T cell receptor (beta chain) appears in the sequencing data of a study of T-cell memory formation after mild COVID-19. Study information: Largely donor-specific sequence clusters came from two donors. Study findings and constraints: Still unconfirmed is whether the second-wave clones peaking on day 37 recognized SARS-CoV-2. Chiefly within CM and EM were the contracting CD4+ clones; CD8+ ones were within EMRA. Balance between CD4 and CD8 was seen in clones contracting day 15 to 85, and a CD4+ lean was seen in later expanders.

Germline assignment: CDR1 LGHNA and CDR2 YNFKEQ. This CDR3 region has 15 residues. Trimming left V 0 bases short and J 6 bases short, with 15 bases between. TCRdb reprocessed the 5' RACE reads via MiXCR and lists one record per CDR3 protein. Of hundreds of thousands of distinct CDR3 sequences in the sample, about a fifth were seen once. This clonotype was seen a few times. Its matching antigen is unknown. The sequence derives from an adult woman who had mild COVID-19 (a few samples of this study predate the infection). Cell type and time point are not known. What was sequenced was PBMCs or a T cell subset sorted from them (not recorded which). The chain uses TRBV4-2 and TRBJ2-7; no reliable D call. The CDR3 nucleotides read TGTGCCAGCAGCCAAGAGTTCCGGACGGTCTCCGAGCAGTACTTC. Protein sequence: CASSQEFRTVSEQYF.